This section outlines one TCR beta chain sequence together with its context. The record originates from a study of T cell repertoires in aging, cancer and after chemotherapy. Peripheral blood genomic DNA, not sorted cells or RNA, was the template. Rearranged V-D-J TRB sequences were amplified with a mixed TRB-A/B primer pool. TCRdb itself ran the multiplex PCR reads through MiXCR, one entry per CDR3 protein. The data hold about 9,200 distinct CDR3 sequences, with roughly 33% observed a single time. The CDR3 runs 16 residues. V gave up 5 bases and J gave up 4 bases, with 17 bases separating them. Germline V gene sequence: CDR1 PRHDT, CDR2 FYEKMQ (reference sequence).

The rearrangement links TRBV13 to TRBJ1-4; D unresolved. This receptor was taken from a human donor in good health. The donor label of this sample is uncertain. The specimen sequenced was blood. Here the CDR3 DNA reads TGTGCCAGCAGCGGAGGAATCGACGGCAGTAATGAAAAACTGTTTTTT. Protein product: CASSGGIDGSNEKLFF. Full variable domain (remainder filled in from reference TRBV13 and TRBJ1-4): AAGVIQSPRHLIKEKRETATLKCYPIPRHDTVYWYQQGPGQDPQFLISFYEKMQSDKGSIPDRFSAQQFSDYHSELNMSSLELGDSALYFCASSGGIDGSNEKLFFGSGTQLSVL.